This T cell receptor beta chain originates from a study of blood T cells in healthy people across ages. Overall study results and limits: Estimated diversity across one million T cells was deemed an underestimate.

This clonotype was recorded a few times. The antigen is unknown. Through a sample-barcoded 5' primer and a J-beta primer mix, a second PCR was run for roughly 7 to 11 cycles. Via MiXCR, TCRdb re-called the 5' RACE reads, giving one row per CDR3 protein. The repertoire has more than 1.4 million distinct CDR3 sequences, 35% to 45% of them found once; the top ten carry approximately 7.9%. J lost 9 bases, V lost 6 bases, and 9 bases had no gene match. This CDR3 contains 14 residues. Germline V gene sequence: CDR1 MNHEY, CDR2 SMNVEV (reference sequence). The sequenced material came from blood. This chain links TRBV27 with TRBJ2-1; 9 bases are shared with TRBD1. This TCR was sampled from a woman younger than 35 in good health. The CDR3 DNA is TGTGCCAGCAGAAGGGACAGGGTGAATGGTGAGCAGTTCTTC. Protein: CASRRDRVNGEQFF.